This T cell receptor beta chain was documented in a study of blood T cell repertoires in COVID-19. Trimming shortened V by 0 bases and J by 0 bases, and 16 bases separated the two germline ends. The CDR3 is made up of 17 amino acids. Germline-derived CDR1 and CDR2 are SGHRS and YFSETQ. Only in-frame clones appear in the TCRdb table, and some are missing; sequencing was by immunoSEQ multiplex PCR. The sample comprises approximately 220,000 clones, 83% of which are singletons, and roughly 4.8% rests with the top ten. Sequenced material: PBMCs or T cells enriched from blood (not recorded which). The receptor was isolated from a woman in her forties or fifties who had been exposed to COVID-19. This chain connects TRBV5-1 to TRBJ2-7; D uncertain. CDR3 in amino acids: CASSLASYKGVSYEQYF. Written as DNA, the CDR3 is TGCGCCAGCAGCTTGGCCTCATATAAAGGAGTCTCCTACGAGCAGTACTTC. The variable domain in full, completed from reference TRBV5-1 and TRBJ2-7, reads KAGVTQTPRYLIKTRGQQVTLSCSPISGHRSVSWYQQTPGQGLQFLFEYFSETQRNKGNFPGRFSGRQFSNSRSEMNVSTLELGDSALYLCASSLASYKGVSYEQYFGPGTRLTVT.